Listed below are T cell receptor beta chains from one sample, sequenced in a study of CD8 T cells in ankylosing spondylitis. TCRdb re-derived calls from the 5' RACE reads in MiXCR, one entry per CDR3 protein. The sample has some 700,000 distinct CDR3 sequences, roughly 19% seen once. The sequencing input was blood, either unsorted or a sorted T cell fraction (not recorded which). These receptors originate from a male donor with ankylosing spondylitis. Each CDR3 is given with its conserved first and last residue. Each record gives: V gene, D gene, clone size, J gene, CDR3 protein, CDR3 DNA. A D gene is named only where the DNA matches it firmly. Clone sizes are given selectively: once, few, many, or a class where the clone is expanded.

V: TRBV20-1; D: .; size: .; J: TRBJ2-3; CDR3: CSAALPRTSTDTQYF; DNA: TGCAGTGCTGCCCTCCCTCGTACTAGCACAGATACGCAGTATTTT
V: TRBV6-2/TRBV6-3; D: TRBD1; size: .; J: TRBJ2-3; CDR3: CASSYWTGNTDTQYF; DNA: TGTGCCAGCAGTTACTGGACAGGGAACACAGATACGCAGTATTTT
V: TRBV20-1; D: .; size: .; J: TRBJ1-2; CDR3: CSASGYSRVRGYTF; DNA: TGCAGTGCTAGCGGTTACAGCCGGGTACGGGGCTACACCTTC
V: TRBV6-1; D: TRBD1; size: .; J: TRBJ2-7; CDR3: CASRNPGQGAYEQYF; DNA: TGTGCCAGCAGGAACCCGGGACAGGGGGCCTACGAGCAGTACTTC
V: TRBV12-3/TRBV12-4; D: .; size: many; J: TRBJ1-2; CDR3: CASGPLNYGYTF; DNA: TGTGCCAGCGGCCCTCTTAACTATGGCTACACCTTC
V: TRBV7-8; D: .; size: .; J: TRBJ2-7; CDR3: CASSPASGTSSYEQYF; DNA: TGTGCCAGCAGCCCAGCAAGCGGGACAAGCTCCTACGAGCAGTACTTC
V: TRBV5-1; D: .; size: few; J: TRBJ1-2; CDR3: CASSSGGTTFAFDYGYTF; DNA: TGCGCCAGCAGCTCAGGAGGGACAACCTTTGCCTTTGACTATGGCTACACCTTC
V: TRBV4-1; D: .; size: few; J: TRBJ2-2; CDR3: CASSQEQPANTGELFF; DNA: TGCGCCAGCAGCCAAGAGCAGCCCGCGAACACCGGGGAGCTGTTTTTT
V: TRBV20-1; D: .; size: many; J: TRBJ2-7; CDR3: CSARVAGLPYEQYF; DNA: TGCAGTGCTAGAGTGGCGGGACTCCCCTACGAGCAGTACTTC
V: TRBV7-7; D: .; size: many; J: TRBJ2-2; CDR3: CASSLQDTGELFF; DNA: TGTGCTAGCAGCCTCCAAGACACCGGGGAGCTGTTTTTT
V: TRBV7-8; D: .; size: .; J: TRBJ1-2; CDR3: CASSLGAGWDGYTF; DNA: TGTGCCAGCAGCTTAGGGGCAGGGTGGGATGGCTACACCTTC
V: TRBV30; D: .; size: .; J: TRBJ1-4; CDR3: CAWSGGALNEKLFF; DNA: TGTGCCTGGAGTGGGGGGGCACTTAATGAAAAACTGTTTTTT
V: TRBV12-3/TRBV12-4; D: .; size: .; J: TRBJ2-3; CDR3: CASRSHGTDTQYF; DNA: TGTGCCAGCAGGTCACATGGCACAGATACGCAGTATTTT